This T cell receptor beta chain was observed in a study of blood T cells in healthy people across ages (dated by TCRdb to between 2014 and 2016). Some background on the complete study: In model experiments, roughly one uniquely barcoded TCR beta cDNA molecule per two T cells was captured by template switching. To avoid experimental bias, donors of different ages were randomly spread across the sequencing lanes. For two donors (one aged 18 to 29 and one aged 80 or older), the study analyzed two additional independent replicas of 1 million unique cDNA reads from the same blood draw. Four age groups were formed from the donors: young (average about 16 years), middle-aged (approximately 42), aged (roughly 59) and long-lived (more than 75). Age-related changes in TCR beta repertoire diversity were measured in the study by deep sequencing normalized with unique cDNA molecular identifiers.

As concerns this clonotype: It lacks a known antigen. Nothing much larger sits one base from this clone, and base qualities are not available.

Systemically healthy Caucasian individuals from Russia, about 38 in total and aged about 6 to 100 years, were included as donors. Approximately 9.3 milliliters of peripheral blood were drawn from each donor into EDTA-treated Vacutainer tubes. Ficoll-Paque density-gradient centrifugation was used to isolate PBMCs, with at least 7 million per sample. Trizol reagent was used to extract total RNA from the PBMCs, yielding at least 5.5 micrograms per sample. For every donor, flow cytometry on a PBMC aliquot measured the percentage of naive CD45RAhigh/CD27high T cells. Summary of the overall study and its limitations: There was a strong correlation between observed TCR beta diversity and the percentage of naive T cells measured by flow cytometry. Total diversity estimates from one million sequenced T cells were considered lower bounds and underestimates. Because the CMV infection status of the donors was unknown, age-related changes in expanded clonotypes may potentially have been confounded. Compared with the aged group, the long-lived group had more naive CD4+ T cells, fewer expanded clones and increased TCR diversity, a pattern suggesting age selection. As age increased, observed TCR beta diversity per million T cells dropped in a roughly linear way, and a significant reduction was already evident by age 40. Conclusive comparison of naive and antigen-experienced compartments was prevented by the profiling of bulk unsorted PBMCs.

The method was 5' RACE. A second 7 to 11 cycle PCR used a sample-barcoded 5' primer and a J-beta primer mix. A template-switch 5' adaptor carrying 12 random nucleotides introduced a unique molecular identifier onto each TCR beta cDNA molecule. Each sample yielded at least 2.5 million CDR3-containing paired-end reads. The Mint cDNA synthesis kit, primed by a TRBC-specific oligonucleotide, was used to synthesize first-strand cDNA from all RNA. Following uracil-DNA glycosylase treatment, all cDNA underwent a first 18-cycle PCR with the universal primers M1SS and BC2_uni_R. Regarding the original processing steps: For normalization, 1 million high-quality reads, each with a distinct molecular identifier, were randomly selected from each sample. Instead of being binned into consensus sequences, reads with shared molecular identifiers were discarded. CDR3 identification, clonotype clustering and error correction used MiTCR with a Q25 quality threshold and the strictest error-elimination algorithm. Lower-bound total TCR beta diversity was estimated with a nonparametric unseen species model using Euler transformation. TCRdb took the public reads, trimmed them with fastp at Q25, ran MiXCR for clone calling and kept in-frame beta chains. CDR3 protein sequences are deduplicated, and each keeps its most common genes and DNA. The V and J calls come from TCRdb's annotation, not from the publication. Here the sample has roughly 1.9 million distinct CDR3 sequences; about two fifths occur a single time. Under 25% of the sample is held by the ten biggest clonotypes.

Cut back by 5 bases and 1 base, the V and J ends lie 8 bases apart. Including cysteine and phenylalanine, the CDR3 has 14 amino acids. Solely the CDR3 DNA is kept, with 42 bases framed from the first base. Looking up the germline V gene yields CDR1 SGHTA and CDR2 FQGNSA. The sequence links TRBV7-2 to TRBJ2-2, with no confidently assigned D gene. This TCR came from a human donor in good health. Sample: blood. The sequenced DNA: TGTGCCAGCAGCATCACAAGGAACACCGGGGAGCTGTTTTTT. Its amino acids are CASSITRNTGELFF.